This TCR beta chain came from a study of T cell clones after liver transplantation. Whole-study findings and limits: A significant post-transplant drop in circulating graft-donor-reactive CD4 TCRbeta sequences occurred in most of the 8 subjects.

On this clone itself: Its cognate antigen is unknown. Other DNA variants within this sample encode the same CDR3.

TCRdb keeps only in-frame clones here, not all; method: immunoSEQ multiplex PCR. The table records roughly 80,000 clones, 83% of them present only once. This TCR was sampled from a human patient who received a liver transplant. Part of the T cells may come from the graft donor. The material sequenced was CD4+ T cells from blood, taken at the 22-month timepoint.

The CDR3 nucleotides are TGCGCCAGCAGCGAAGGAGCTAGCAATCAGCCCCAGCATTTT. This encodes CASSEGASNQPQHF. This chain links TRBV5-1 with TRBJ1-5; D not resolved. Germline V lookup: CDR1 SGHRS, CDR2 YFSETQ. V lost 4 bases to trimming and J lost 0 bases, with 8 bases between them. The CDR3 runs to 14 residues.